This T cell receptor beta chain derives from a study of shared clonotypes between healthy human individuals. V dropped 1 base and J dropped 5; count of bases not matched to a gene: 5. This CDR3 comprises 16 residues. Germline CDR1 and CDR2: LNHDA and SQIVND (reference sequence). This clone was found a few times. Measured with immunoSEQ multiplex PCR; TCRdb has only the in-frame clones, and not every one. The sample includes around 980,000 clones, about four fifths of them seen just once. The sequenced sample was memory CD4+ T cells from PBMCs. The sample's subset: CD45RA-negative fraction. V usage is TRBV19 and J usage is TRBJ2-3; 11 nucleotides agree with TRBD2. The sequence came from a man between 18 and 29 years old in good health. Some clones in this sample may be carry-over from other donors' samples. The CDR3 nucleotides read TGTGCCAGTAGTATAGCGACTAGCGGGACACGAGATACGCAGTATTTT. Residues: CASSIATSGTRDTQYF.